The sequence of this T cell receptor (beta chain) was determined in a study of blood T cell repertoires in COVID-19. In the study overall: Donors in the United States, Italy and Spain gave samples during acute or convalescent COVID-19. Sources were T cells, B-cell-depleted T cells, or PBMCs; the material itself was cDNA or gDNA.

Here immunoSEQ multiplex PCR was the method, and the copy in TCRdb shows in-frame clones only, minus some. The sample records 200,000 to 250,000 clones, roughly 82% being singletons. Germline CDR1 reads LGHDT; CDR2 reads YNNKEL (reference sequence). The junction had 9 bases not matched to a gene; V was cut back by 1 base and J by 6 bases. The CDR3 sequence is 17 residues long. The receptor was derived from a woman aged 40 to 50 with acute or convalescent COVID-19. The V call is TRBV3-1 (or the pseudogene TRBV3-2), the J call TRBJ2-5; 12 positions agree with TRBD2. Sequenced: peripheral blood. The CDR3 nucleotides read TGTGCCAGCAGCCAAGGGACGGCTAGCGGGGGGGGGAAGACCCAGTACTTC. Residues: CASSQGTASGGGKTQYF.